This T cell receptor beta chain comes out of a study of cytomegalovirus exposure and HLA in healthy donors. Study-level points and caveats: Some 150 TCR beta chains were listed as cytomegalovirus-associated.

With respect to this clone: The target antigen is unknown.

PCR employed 60 Vbeta and 13 Jbeta primers. The assay was immunoSEQ multiplex PCR, and TCRdb's table has in-frame clones only and misses some. The repertoire holds 210,000 or so clones, with over 80% as singletons. V trimming: 4 bases; J trimming: 6 bases; junction bases outside the gene matches: 2. Germline CDR1 reads MNHEY; CDR2 reads SVGAGI. The CDR3 runs to 12 residues. Material for sequencing was PBMCs. The source of this sequence is a boy aged 2 to 9 in good health and CMV-seronegative. The chain links TRBV6-5 to TRBJ1-2; 7 bases are shared with TRBD1. The CDR3 coding sequence is TGTGCCAGCAGTTTCCAGGGGGATGGCTACACCTTC. It translates to CASSFQGDGYTF.